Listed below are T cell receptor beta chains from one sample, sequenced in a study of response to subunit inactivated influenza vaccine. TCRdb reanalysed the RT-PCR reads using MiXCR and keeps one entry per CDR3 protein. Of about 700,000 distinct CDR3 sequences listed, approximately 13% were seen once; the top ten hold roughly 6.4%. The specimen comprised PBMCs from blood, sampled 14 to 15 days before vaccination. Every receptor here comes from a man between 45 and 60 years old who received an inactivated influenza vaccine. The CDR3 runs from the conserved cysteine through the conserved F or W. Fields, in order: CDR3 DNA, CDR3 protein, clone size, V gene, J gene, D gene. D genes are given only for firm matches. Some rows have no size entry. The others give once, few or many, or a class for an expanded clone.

cdr3_nt: TGTGCCAGCAGCCACCGGTCGTCCTATAATTCACCCCTCCACTTT
cdr3_aa: CASSHRSSYNSPLHF
clone_size: -
v_call: TRBV3-1
j_call: TRBJ1-6
d_call: -

cdr3_nt: TGTGCCAGCCCCGACCCCGGACAACACCAAGAGACCCAGTACTTC
cdr3_aa: CASPDPGQHQETQYF
clone_size: -
v_call: TRBV27
j_call: TRBJ2-5
d_call: -

cdr3_nt: TGCAGTGCCAACGCGGGACTAGCGGGAGGGGAGCTGTTTTTT
cdr3_aa: CSANAGLAGGELFF
clone_size: -
v_call: TRBV20-1
j_call: TRBJ2-2
d_call: TRBD2

cdr3_nt: TGCGCCACCGGAGAAACTAGCGGGAGCAATGAGCAGTTCTTC
cdr3_aa: CATGETSGSNEQFF
clone_size: -
v_call: TRBV5-1
j_call: TRBJ2-1
d_call: TRBD2

cdr3_nt: TGTGCCAGCAGTTTAGTCGAAACATTTCTCCCGCCGGAGCAGTACTTC
cdr3_aa: CASSLVETFLPPEQYF
clone_size: -
v_call: TRBV28
j_call: TRBJ2-7
d_call: -

cdr3_nt: TGTGCCAGCAGCCCGCCTCTGGGCGCGTGGTCAGGTGAGCAGTTCTTC
cdr3_aa: CASSPPLGAWSGEQFF
clone_size: few
v_call: TRBV7-9
j_call: TRBJ2-1
d_call: -

cdr3_nt: TGCGCCAGCAGCATGGGACTCTTTACGTCCTACAATGAGCAGTTCTTC
cdr3_aa: CASSMGLFTSYNEQFF
clone_size: few
v_call: TRBV5-1
j_call: TRBJ2-1
d_call: -

cdr3_nt: TGTACCTTCTGTCCGGGACAGGGAATATTTTCGGACACCGGGGAGCTGTTTTTT
cdr3_aa: CTFCPGQGIFSDTGELFF
clone_size: few
v_call: TRBV2
j_call: TRBJ2-2
d_call: TRBD1

cdr3_nt: TGTGCCATCAGTCCACTAGCGGGGGGGCATAATGAGCAGTTCTTC
cdr3_aa: CAISPLAGGHNEQFF
clone_size: few
v_call: TRBV10-3
j_call: TRBJ2-1
d_call: TRBD2

cdr3_nt: TGTGCCAGCAGTTCCGGATCGGCCGGCGCCAAAAACATTCAGTACTTC
cdr3_aa: CASSSGSAGAKNIQYF
clone_size: many
v_call: TRBV28
j_call: TRBJ2-4
d_call: -

cdr3_nt: TGTGCCAGCAGAAAACTAGCGGGGATAGAGGGCAATGAGCAGTTCTTC
cdr3_aa: CASRKLAGIEGNEQFF
clone_size: many
v_call: TRBV11-2
j_call: TRBJ2-1
d_call: TRBD2

cdr3_nt: TGCGCCAGCAGCCAAGTTGCTGGAGGTACCGGGGAGCTGTTTTTT
cdr3_aa: CASSQVAGGTGELFF
clone_size: few
v_call: TRBV4-3
j_call: TRBJ2-2
d_call: -

cdr3_nt: TGCGCCAGCAGCTTGGTGGTAGCGGGGACACCTCAAGAGACCCAGTACTTC
cdr3_aa: CASSLVVAGTPQETQYF
clone_size: -
v_call: TRBV5-1
j_call: TRBJ2-5
d_call: TRBD2

cdr3_nt: TGCGCCAGCAGCTTGGGGACAGGGTGGAACATTCAGTACTTC
cdr3_aa: CASSLGTGWNIQYF
clone_size: few
v_call: TRBV5-1
j_call: TRBJ2-4
d_call: TRBD1

cdr3_nt: TGTGCCAGCAGTGACGGAATTGGACTAGCGGGAGGGTACAATGAGCAGTTCTTC
cdr3_aa: CASSDGIGLAGGYNEQFF
clone_size: -
v_call: TRBV2
j_call: TRBJ2-1
d_call: TRBD2

cdr3_nt: TGCAGTGCCAAAAAGACAGGGGATAACACCGGGGAGCTGTTTTTT
cdr3_aa: CSAKKTGDNTGELFF
clone_size: -
v_call: TRBV20-1
j_call: TRBJ2-2
d_call: TRBD1

cdr3_nt: TGTGCCACCTCCCTCGGAGCGGGAGCCACAGATACGCAGTATTTT
cdr3_aa: CATSLGAGATDTQYF
clone_size: -
v_call: TRBV28
j_call: TRBJ2-3
d_call: TRBD2

cdr3_nt: TGCGCCAGCAGCTTGGCAGGGGCTATGGGGTTCTTC
cdr3_aa: CASSLAGAMGFF
clone_size: many
v_call: TRBV5-1
j_call: TRBJ2-1
d_call: -

cdr3_nt: TGTGCCAGCAGCCCGTTAGCTGATGAGCAGTTCTTC
cdr3_aa: CASSPLADEQFF
clone_size: few
v_call: TRBV7-9
j_call: TRBJ2-1
d_call: -

cdr3_nt: TGCAGTGCCAGCCAGCTGCGGGAGGGCCTGGGAGAGCAGTACTTC
cdr3_aa: CSASQLREGLGEQYF
clone_size: -
v_call: TRBV20-1
j_call: TRBJ2-7
d_call: TRBD2

cdr3_nt: TGTGCCAGCAGCTACGGACAGCACCAAGAGACCCAGTACTTC
cdr3_aa: CASSYGQHQETQYF
clone_size: -
v_call: TRBV11-2
j_call: TRBJ2-5
d_call: -

cdr3_nt: TGTGCCAGCAGTTATGCCGGGACAGCCCATTCACCCCTCCACTTT
cdr3_aa: CASSYAGTAHSPLHF
clone_size: once
v_call: TRBV6-5
j_call: TRBJ1-6
d_call: TRBD1

cdr3_nt: TGTGCCAGCAGTTACAGGGGGACAGCGGATTACGAGCAGTACTTC
cdr3_aa: CASSYRGTADYEQYF
clone_size: few
v_call: TRBV6-5
j_call: TRBJ2-7
d_call: TRBD1

cdr3_nt: TGTGCCAGTAGTATTCAGGTTCCCGACTACGAGCAGTACTTC
cdr3_aa: CASSIQVPDYEQYF
clone_size: once
v_call: TRBV19
j_call: TRBJ2-7
d_call: -

cdr3_nt: TGTGCCAGCAGTCCAGACCCGCGGAACCCCTACGAGCAGTACTTC
cdr3_aa: CASSPDPRNPYEQYF
clone_size: many
v_call: TRBV28
j_call: TRBJ2-7
d_call: -

cdr3_nt: TGCAGCGCACCACCTAGCACAGATACGCAGTATTTT
cdr3_aa: CSAPPSTDTQYF
clone_size: -
v_call: TRBV20-1
j_call: TRBJ2-3
d_call: -

cdr3_nt: TGCGCCAGCAGCTTGGGGGTCACGAATACGCAGTATTTT
cdr3_aa: CASSLGVTNTQYF
clone_size: once
v_call: TRBV5-1
j_call: TRBJ2-3
d_call: -

cdr3_nt: TGTGCCAGCAGCTTAGCCTACTTCACAGATACGCAGTATTTT
cdr3_aa: CASSLAYFTDTQYF
clone_size: -
v_call: TRBV7-9
j_call: TRBJ2-3
d_call: -

cdr3_nt: TGTGCCAGCACCCCGTCCTTGGGAGGTCGGGAGACCCAGTACTTC
cdr3_aa: CASTPSLGGRETQYF
clone_size: -
v_call: TRBV9
j_call: TRBJ2-5
d_call: -

cdr3_nt: TGCTGTGCTAGAGGCATCGCGAATAGGTTCACAGATACGCAGTATTTT
cdr3_aa: CCARGIANRFTDTQYF
clone_size: -
v_call: TRBV20-1
j_call: TRBJ2-3
d_call: -

cdr3_nt: TGCAGTGCACTCGGCACGGAGACCCAGTACTTC
cdr3_aa: CSALGTETQYF
clone_size: few
v_call: TRBV20-1
j_call: TRBJ2-5
d_call: -

cdr3_nt: TGCGCCAGCAGCCTGGGACAGGGTGCCTCCTACGAGCAGTACTTC
cdr3_aa: CASSLGQGASYEQYF
clone_size: many
v_call: TRBV5-1
j_call: TRBJ2-7
d_call: TRBD1

cdr3_nt: TGTGCCAGCAGCCAGAGACAGGGTAGTGGTGAGCAGTACTTC
cdr3_aa: CASSQRQGSGEQYF
clone_size: -
v_call: TRBV14
j_call: TRBJ2-7
d_call: TRBD1

cdr3_nt: TGCAGTGCTAGAGCCCGAGAGTCCTACAATGAGCAGTTCTTC
cdr3_aa: CSARARESYNEQFF
clone_size: -
v_call: TRBV20-1
j_call: TRBJ2-1
d_call: -

cdr3_nt: TGTGCCAGCGGATTCGGGGGCCTTTACAATGAGCAGTTCTTC
cdr3_aa: CASGFGGLYNEQFF
clone_size: -
v_call: TRBV11-2
j_call: TRBJ2-1
d_call: -

cdr3_nt: TGTGCCAGCAGCTTAGCGCATAGCGGGAGGGGCAATGAGCAGTTCTTC
cdr3_aa: CASSLAHSGRGNEQFF
clone_size: many
v_call: TRBV7-2
j_call: TRBJ2-1
d_call: TRBD2

cdr3_nt: TGTGCCAGCAGACTTAGCGGGAGGATGTCAGATACGCAGTATTTT
cdr3_aa: CASRLSGRMSDTQYF
clone_size: -
v_call: TRBV7-2
j_call: TRBJ2-3
d_call: TRBD2

cdr3_nt: TGTGCCAGCAGTTACTCGCTGTCAGAAGAGACCCAGTACTTC
cdr3_aa: CASSYSLSEETQYF
clone_size: many
v_call: TRBV6-5
j_call: TRBJ2-5
d_call: -

cdr3_nt: TGTGCCAGCTCACCACCGGACTCTATACGGTCCGAGACCCAGTACTTC
cdr3_aa: CASSPPDSIRSETQYF
clone_size: many
v_call: TRBV18
j_call: TRBJ2-5
d_call: -

cdr3_nt: TGCGCCAGCAGCTTGGTGTCTAGCGGGGAGCCAAAGGGGTTCTTC
cdr3_aa: CASSLVSSGEPKGFF
clone_size: -
v_call: TRBV5-1
j_call: TRBJ2-1
d_call: TRBD2

cdr3_nt: TGCAGCGTTCAAAGCAATCAGCCCCAGCATTTT
cdr3_aa: CSVQSNQPQHF
clone_size: few
v_call: TRBV29-1
j_call: TRBJ1-5
d_call: -

cdr3_nt: TGTGCCATCACTAGTCTAGCGGAGAGCTCTGGGGCCAACGTCCTGACTTTC
cdr3_aa: CAITSLAESSGANVLTF
clone_size: once
v_call: TRBV10-3
j_call: TRBJ2-6
d_call: TRBD2